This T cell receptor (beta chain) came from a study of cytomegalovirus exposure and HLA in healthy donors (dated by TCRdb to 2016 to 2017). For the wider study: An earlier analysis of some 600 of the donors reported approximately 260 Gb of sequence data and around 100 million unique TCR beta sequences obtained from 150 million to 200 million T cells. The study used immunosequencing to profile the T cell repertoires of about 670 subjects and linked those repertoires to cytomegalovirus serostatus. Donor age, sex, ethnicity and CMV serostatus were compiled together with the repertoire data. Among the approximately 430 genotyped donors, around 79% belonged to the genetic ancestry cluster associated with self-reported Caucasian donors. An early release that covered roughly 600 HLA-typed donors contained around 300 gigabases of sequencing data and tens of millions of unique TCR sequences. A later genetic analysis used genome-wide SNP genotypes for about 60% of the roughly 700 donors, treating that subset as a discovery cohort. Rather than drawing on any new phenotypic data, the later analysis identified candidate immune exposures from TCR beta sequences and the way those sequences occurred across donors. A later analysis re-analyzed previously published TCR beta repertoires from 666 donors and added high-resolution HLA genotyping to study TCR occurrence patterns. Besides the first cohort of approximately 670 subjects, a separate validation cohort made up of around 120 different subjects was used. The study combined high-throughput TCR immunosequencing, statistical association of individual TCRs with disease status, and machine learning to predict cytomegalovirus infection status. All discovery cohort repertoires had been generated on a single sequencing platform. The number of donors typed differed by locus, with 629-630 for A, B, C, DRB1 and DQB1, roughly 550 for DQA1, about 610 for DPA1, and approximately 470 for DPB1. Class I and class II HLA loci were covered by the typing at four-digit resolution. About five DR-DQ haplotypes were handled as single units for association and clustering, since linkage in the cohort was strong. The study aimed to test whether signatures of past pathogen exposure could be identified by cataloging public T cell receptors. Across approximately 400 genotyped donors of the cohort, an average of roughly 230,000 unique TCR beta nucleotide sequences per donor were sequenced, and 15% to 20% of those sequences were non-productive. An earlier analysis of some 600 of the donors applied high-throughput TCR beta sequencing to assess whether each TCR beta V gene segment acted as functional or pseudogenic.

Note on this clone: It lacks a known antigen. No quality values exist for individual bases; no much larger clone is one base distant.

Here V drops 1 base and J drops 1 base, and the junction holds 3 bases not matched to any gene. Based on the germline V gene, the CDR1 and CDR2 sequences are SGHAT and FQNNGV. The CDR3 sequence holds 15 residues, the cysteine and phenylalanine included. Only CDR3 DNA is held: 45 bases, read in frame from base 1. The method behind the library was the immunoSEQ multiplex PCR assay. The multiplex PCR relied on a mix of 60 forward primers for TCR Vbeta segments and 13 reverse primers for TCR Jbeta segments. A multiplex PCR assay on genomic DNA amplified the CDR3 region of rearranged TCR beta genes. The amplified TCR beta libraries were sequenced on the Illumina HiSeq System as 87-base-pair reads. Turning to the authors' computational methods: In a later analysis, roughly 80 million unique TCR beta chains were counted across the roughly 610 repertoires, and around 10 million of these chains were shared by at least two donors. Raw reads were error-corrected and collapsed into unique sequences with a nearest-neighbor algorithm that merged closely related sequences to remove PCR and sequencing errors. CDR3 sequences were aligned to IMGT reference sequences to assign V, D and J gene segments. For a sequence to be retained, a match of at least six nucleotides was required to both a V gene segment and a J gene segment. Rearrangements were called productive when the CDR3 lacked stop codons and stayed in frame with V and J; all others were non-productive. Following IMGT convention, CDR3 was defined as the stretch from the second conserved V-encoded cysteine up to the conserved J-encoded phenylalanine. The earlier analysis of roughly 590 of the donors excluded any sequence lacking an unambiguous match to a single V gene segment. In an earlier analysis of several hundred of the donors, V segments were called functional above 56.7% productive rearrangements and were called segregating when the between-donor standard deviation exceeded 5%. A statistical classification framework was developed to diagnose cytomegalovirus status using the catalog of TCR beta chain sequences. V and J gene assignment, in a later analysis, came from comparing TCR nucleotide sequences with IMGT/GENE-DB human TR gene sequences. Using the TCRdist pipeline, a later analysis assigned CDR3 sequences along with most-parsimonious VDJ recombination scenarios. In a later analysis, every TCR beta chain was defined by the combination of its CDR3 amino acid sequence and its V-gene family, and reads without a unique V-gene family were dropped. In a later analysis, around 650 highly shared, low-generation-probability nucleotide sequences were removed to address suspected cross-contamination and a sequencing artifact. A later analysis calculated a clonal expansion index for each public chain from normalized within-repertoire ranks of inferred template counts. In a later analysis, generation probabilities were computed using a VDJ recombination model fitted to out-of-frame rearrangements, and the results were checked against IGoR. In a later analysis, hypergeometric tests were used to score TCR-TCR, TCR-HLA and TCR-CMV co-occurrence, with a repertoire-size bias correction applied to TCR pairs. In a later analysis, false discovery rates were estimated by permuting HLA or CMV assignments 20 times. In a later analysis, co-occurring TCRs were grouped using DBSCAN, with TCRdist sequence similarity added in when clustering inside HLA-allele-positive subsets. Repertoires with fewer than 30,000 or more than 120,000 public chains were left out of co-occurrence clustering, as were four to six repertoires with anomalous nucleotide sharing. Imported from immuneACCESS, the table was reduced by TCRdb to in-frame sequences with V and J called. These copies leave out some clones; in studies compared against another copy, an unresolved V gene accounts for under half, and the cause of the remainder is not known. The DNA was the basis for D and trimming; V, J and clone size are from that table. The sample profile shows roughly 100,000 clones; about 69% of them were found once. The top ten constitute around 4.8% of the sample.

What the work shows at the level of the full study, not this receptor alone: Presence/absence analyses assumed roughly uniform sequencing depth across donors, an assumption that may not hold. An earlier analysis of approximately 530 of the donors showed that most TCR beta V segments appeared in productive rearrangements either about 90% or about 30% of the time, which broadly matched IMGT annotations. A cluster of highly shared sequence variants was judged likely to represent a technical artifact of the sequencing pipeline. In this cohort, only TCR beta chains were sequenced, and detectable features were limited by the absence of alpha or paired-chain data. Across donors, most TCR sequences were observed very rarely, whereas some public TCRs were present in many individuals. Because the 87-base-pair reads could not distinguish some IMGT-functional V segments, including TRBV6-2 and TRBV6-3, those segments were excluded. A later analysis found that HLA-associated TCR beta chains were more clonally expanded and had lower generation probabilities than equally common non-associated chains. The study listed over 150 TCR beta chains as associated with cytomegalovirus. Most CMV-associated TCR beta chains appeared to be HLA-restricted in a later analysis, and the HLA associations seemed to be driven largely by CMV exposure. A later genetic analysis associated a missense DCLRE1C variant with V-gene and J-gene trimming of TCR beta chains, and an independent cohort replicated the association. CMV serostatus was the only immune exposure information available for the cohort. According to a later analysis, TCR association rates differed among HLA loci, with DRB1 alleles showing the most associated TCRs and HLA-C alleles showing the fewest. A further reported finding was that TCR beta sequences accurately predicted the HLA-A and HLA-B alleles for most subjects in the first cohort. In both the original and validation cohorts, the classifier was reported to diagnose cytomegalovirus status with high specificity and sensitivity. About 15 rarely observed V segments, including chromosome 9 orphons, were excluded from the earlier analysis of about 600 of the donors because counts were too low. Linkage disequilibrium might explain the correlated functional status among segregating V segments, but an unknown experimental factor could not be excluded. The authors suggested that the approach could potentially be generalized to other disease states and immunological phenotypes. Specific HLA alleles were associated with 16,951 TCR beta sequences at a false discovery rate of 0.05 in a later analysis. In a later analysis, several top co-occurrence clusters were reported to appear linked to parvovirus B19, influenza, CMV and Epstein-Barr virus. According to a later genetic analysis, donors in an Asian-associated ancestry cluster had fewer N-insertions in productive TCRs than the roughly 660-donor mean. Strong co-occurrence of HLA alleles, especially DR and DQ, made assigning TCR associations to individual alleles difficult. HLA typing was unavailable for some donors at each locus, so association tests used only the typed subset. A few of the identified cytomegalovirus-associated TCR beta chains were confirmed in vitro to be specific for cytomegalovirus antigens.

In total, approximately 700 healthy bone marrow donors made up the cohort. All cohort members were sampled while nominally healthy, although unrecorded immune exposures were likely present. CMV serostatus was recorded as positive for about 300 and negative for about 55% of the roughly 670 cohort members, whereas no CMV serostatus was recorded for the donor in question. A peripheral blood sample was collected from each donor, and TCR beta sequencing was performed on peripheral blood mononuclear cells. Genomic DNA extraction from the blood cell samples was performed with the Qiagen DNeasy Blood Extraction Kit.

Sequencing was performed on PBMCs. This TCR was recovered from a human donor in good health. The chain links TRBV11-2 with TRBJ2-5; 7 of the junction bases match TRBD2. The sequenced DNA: TGTGCCAGCAGCTTAGGCGGGAGTGTCCAAGAGACCCAGTACTTC. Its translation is CASSLGGSVQETQYF.